This T cell receptor (beta chain) was found in a study of blood T cell repertoires in COVID-19. The CDR3 is 14 amino acids. The V and J ends lost 4 bases and 0 bases respectively, with 8 bases between them. The germline V gene encodes CDR1 SGDLS and CDR2 YYNGEE. Some clones are missing from TCRdb's copy, which holds only in-frame ones; the method was immunoSEQ multiplex PCR. This table holds under 300,000 clones, around 90% found once. Material: PBMCs or T cells enriched from blood (not recorded which). This TCR derives from a woman aged 18-30 years who had recovered from COVID-19. The V gene is TRBV9, the J gene TRBJ2-1; D not resolved. CDR3 sequence (DNA): TGTGCCAGCAGCCCCGAACACTCCTACAATGAGCAGTTCTTC. It codes for CASSPEHSYNEQFF. The full variable domain, with the rest looked up from reference TRBV9 and TRBJ2-1, is DSGVTQTPKHLITATGQRVTLRCSPRSGDLSVYWYQQSLDQGLQFLIQYYNGEERAKGNILERFSAQQFPDLHSELNLSSLELGDSALYFCASSPEHSYNEQFFGPGTRLTVL.